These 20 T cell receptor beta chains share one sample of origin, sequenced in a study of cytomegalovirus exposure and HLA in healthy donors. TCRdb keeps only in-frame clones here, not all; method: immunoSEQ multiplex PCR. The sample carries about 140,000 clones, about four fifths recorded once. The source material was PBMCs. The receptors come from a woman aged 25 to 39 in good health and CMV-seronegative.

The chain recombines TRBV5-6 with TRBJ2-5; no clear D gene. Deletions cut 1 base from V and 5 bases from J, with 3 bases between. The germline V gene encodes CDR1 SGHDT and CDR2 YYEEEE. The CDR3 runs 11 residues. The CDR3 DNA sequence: TGTGCCAGCAGCTTGTCTGAGACCCAGTACTTC. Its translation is CASSLSETQYF.

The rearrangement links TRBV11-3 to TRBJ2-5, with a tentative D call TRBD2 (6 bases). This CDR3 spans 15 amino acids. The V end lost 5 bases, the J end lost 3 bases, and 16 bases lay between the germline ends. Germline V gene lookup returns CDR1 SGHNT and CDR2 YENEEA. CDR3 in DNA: TGTGCCAGCAGCCGGGGGACCGGGGCCAAAGAGACCCAGTACTTC. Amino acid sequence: CASSRGTGAKETQYF.

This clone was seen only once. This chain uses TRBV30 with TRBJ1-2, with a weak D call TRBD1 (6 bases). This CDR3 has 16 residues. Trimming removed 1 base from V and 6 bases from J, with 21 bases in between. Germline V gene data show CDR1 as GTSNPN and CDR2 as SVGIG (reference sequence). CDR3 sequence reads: CAWSETLGGEGDGYTF. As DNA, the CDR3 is TGTGCCTGGAGTGAAACCTTAGGGGGGGAGGGCGATGGCTACACCTTC.

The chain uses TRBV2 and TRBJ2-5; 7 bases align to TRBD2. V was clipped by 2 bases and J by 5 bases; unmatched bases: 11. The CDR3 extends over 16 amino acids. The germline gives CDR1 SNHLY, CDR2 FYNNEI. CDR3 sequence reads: CASSESFTSAGETQYF. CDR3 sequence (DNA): TGTGCCAGCAGTGAATCATTCACTAGCGCCGGGGAGACCCAGTACTTC.

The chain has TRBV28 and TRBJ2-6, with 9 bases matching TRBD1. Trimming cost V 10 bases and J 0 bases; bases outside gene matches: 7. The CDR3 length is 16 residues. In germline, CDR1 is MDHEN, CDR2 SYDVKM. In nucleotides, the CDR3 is TGTGCCACCGGGACAGGGCCGTTCTCTGGGGCCAACGTCCTGACTTTC. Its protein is CATGTGPFSGANVLTF. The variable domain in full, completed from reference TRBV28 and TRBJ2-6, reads DVKVTQSSRYLVKRTGEKVFLECVQDMDHENMFWYRQDPGLGLRLIYFSYDVKMKEKGDIPEGYSVSREKKERFSLILESASTNQTSMYLCATGTGPFSGANVLTFGAGSRLTVL.

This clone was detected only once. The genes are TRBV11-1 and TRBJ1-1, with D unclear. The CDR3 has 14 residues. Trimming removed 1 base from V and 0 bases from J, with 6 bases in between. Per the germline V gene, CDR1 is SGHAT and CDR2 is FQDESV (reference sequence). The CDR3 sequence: CASSLVRMNTEAFF. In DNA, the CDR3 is TGTGCCAGCAGCTTAGTCAGGATGAACACTGAAGCTTTCTTT.

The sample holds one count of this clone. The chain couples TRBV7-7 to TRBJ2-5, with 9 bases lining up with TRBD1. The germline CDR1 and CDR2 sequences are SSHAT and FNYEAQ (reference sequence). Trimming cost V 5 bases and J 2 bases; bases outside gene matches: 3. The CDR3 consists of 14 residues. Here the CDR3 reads CASSPGTGQETQYF. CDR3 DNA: TGTGCCAGCAGCCCAGGGACAGGGCAAGAGACCCAGTACTTC.

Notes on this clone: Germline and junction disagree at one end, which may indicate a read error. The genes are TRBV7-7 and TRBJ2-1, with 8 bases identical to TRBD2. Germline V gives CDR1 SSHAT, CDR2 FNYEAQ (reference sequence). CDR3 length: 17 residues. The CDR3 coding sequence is TGTGCTAGCAGCTTAACTTACCCGGGGGGGGCCGACAATGAGCAGTTCTTC. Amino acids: CASSLTYPGGADNEQFF.

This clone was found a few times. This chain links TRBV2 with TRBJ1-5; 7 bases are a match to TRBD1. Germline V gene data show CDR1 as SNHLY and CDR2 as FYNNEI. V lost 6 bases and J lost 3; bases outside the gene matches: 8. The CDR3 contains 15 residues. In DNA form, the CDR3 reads TGTGCCAGCAGCGCCACAGGGGATGTCAATCAGCCCCAGCATTTT. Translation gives CASSATGDVNQPQHF.

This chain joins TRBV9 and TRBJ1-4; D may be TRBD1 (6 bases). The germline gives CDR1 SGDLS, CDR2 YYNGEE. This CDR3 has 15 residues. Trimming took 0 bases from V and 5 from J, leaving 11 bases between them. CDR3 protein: CASSVEGTPNEKLFF. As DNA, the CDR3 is TGTGCCAGCAGCGTAGAAGGGACACCAAATGAAAAACTGTTTTTT.

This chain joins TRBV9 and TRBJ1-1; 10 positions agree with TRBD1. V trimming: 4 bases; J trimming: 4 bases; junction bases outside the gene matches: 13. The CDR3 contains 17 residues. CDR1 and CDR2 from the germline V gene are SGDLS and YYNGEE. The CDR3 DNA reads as TGTGCCAGCAGCAGAACCGGGACAGGGGTAGAAGGCACTGAAGCTTTCTTT. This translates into CASSRTGTGVEGTEAFF.

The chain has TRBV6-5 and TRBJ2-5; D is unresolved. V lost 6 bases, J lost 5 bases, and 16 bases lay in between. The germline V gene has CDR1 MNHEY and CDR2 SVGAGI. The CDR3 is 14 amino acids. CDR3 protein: CASRANGGHETQYF. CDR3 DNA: TGTGCCAGCAGAGCTAATGGTGGGCACGAGACCCAGTACTTC.

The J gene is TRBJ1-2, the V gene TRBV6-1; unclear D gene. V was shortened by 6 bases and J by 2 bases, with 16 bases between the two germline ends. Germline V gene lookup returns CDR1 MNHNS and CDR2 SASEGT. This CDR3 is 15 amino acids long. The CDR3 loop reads CASSSFEGPNYGYTF. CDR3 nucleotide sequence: TGTGCCAGCAGCTCCTTTGAGGGCCCCAACTATGGCTACACCTTC.

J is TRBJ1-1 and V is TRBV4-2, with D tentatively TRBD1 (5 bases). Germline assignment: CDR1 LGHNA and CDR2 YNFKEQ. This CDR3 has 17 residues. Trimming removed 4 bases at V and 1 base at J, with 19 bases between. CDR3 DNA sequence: TGTGCCAGCAGCCCGCGCCAGTATAACCAGGGGAACACTGAAGCTTTCTTT. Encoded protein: CASSPRQYNQGNTEAFF.

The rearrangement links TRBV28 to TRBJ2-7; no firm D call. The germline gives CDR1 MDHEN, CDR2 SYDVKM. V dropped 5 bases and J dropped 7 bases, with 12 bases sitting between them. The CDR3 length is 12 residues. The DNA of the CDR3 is TGTGCCAGCAGTCCTCCGACCAGGGAGCAGTACTTC. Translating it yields CASSPPTREQYF.

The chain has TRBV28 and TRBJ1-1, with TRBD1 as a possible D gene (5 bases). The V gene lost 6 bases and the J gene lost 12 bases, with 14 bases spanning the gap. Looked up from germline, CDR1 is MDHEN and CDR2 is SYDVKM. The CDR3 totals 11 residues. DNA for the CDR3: TGTGCCAGCAGCCTTTACGGGGGGACTTTCTTT. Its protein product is CASSLYGGTFF.

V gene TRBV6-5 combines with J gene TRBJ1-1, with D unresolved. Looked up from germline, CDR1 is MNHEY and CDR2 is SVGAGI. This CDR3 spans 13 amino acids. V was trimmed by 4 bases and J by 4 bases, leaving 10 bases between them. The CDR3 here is CASSLQTGTEAFF. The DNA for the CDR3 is TGTGCCAGCAGTTTGCAAACCGGCACTGAAGCTTTCTTT.

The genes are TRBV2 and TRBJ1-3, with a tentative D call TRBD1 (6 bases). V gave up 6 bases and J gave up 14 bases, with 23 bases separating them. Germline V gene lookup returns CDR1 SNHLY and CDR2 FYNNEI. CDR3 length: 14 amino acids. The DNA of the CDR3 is TGTGCCAGCAGGGCCCGGACAGCTGAAACTAGGGTATATTTT. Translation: CASRARTAETRVYF.

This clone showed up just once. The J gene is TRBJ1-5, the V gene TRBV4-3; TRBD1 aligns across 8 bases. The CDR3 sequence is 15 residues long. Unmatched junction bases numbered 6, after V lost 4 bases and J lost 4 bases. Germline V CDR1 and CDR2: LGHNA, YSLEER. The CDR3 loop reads CASSRIWTGNQPQHF. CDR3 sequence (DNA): TGCGCCAGCAGCCGCATCTGGACAGGGAATCAGCCCCAGCATTTT.

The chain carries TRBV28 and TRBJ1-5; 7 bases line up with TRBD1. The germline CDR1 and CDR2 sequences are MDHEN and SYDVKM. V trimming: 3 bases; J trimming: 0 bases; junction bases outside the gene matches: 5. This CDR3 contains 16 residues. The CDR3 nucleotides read TGTGCCAGCAGTTTGGCAGGGGGATATAGCAATCAGCCCCAGCATTTT. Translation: CASSLAGGYSNQPQHF.